This passage covers 14 T cell receptor beta chains from one sample sequenced in a study of spatial heterogeneity in lung cancer. Their cognate antigens are unknown. One entry per CDR3 protein results from TCRdb running MiXCR on the 5' RACE reads. The sample includes over 25,000 distinct CDR3 sequences, more than 5.5% seen only once; the top ten take approximately 24%. Time point defined: sample taken at primary tumor resection. Study-wide results and caveats: Intratumoral expanded alpha and beta TCR counts were found to track tumor mutation counts.

The material was lung tumor tissue, obtained at surgery. These receptors came from a male donor with early-stage non-small cell lung cancer.

This clonotype was counted many times. The chain uses TRBV11-2 and TRBJ2-1; TRBD1 aligns across 10 bases. The CDR3 has 12 amino acids. The V gene's germline CDR1 is SGHAT and CDR2 FQNNGV. Trimming at V came to 4 bases and at J to 10 bases, leaving 1 base not matched to a gene. CDR3 protein: CASSWDRGEQFF. As DNA, the CDR3 is TGTGCCAGCAGCTGGGACAGGGGCGAGCAGTTCTTC. Based on the CDR3 plus reference TRBV11-2 and TRBJ2-1, the full variable domain is EAGVAQSPRYKIIEKRQSVAFWCNPISGHATLYWYQQILGQGPKLLIQFQNNGVVDDSQLPKDRFSAERLKGVDSTLKIQPAKLEDSAVYLCASSWDRGEQFFGPGTRLTVL.

This clonotype was observed at least ten times. J is TRBJ2-7 and V is TRBV7-9, with TRBD2 matching over 8 bases. The CDR3 is 12 residues long. Germline V gene lookup returns CDR1 SEHNR and CDR2 FQNEAQ (reference sequence). V dropped 4 bases and J dropped 7; count of bases not matched to a gene: 3. The CDR3 DNA reads as TGTGCCAGCAGCTCCGGGGGGGTGGAGCAGTACTTC. This gives the protein CASSSGGVEQYF.

This clonotype was counted many times. This rearrangement joins TRBV20-1 to TRBJ2-1; D is unclear. Germline values: CDR1 DFQATT, CDR2 SNEGSKA (reference sequence). Trimming removed 4 bases at V and 9 bases at J, with 10 bases between. This CDR3 spans 11 amino acids. The CDR3, as DNA: TGCAGTGCTAATCGACTTGGTGAGCAGTTCTTC. Residues: CSANRLGEQFF.

This clonotype has ten or more counts. The chain joins TRBV7-8 to TRBJ1-4; the match to TRBD1 covers 9 bases. With V trimmed by 2 bases and J by 7 bases, 5 bases remained unmatched. The CDR3 extends over 15 amino acids. Looked up from germline, CDR1 is SGHVS and CDR2 is FQNEAQ. Here the CDR3 DNA reads TGTGCCAGCAGCTTATGGGGACAGGGCGGTGAAAAACTGTTTTTT. Amino acid sequence: CASSLWGQGGEKLFF. The full variable domain, rest sourced from reference TRBV7-8 and TRBJ1-4, is GAGVSQSPRYKVAKRGQDVALRCDPISGHVSLFWYQQALGQGPEFLTYFQNEAQLDKSGLPSDRFFAERPEGSVSTLKIQRTQQEDSAVYLCASSLWGQGGEKLFFGSGTQLSVL.

This chain links TRBV30 with TRBJ2-1; no clear D. The germline V and J ends were trimmed by 0 bases and 9 bases, with 15 bases remaining between them. This CDR3 contains 14 residues. Germline V gene sequence: CDR1 GTSNPN, CDR2 SVGIG (reference sequence). The CDR3 DNA reads TGTGCCTGGAGTGTTCTAGGGTCGGGTGGTGAGCAGTTCTTC. Protein sequence: CAWSVLGSGGEQFF.

This clonotype was counted at least ten times. The chain couples TRBV5-1 to TRBJ1-1; D unresolved. Germline CDR1 SGHRS, CDR2 YFSETQ. The CDR3 runs to 13 residues. Trimming shortened V by 5 bases and J by 4 bases, and 12 bases separated the two germline ends. CDR3: CASSWSGSTEAFF. DNA for the CDR3: TGCGCCAGCAGTTGGTCGGGAAGCACTGAAGCTTTCTTT.

This clonotype was detected ten times or more. The chain combines TRBV4-1 with TRBJ2-7, with 8 bases that match TRBD1. The germline V gene has CDR1 MGHRA and CDR2 YSYEKL. CDR3 length: 13 residues. Trimming took 2 bases from V and 5 from J; bases not matched to a gene: 2. The CDR3: CASSQPTGDEQYF. The CDR3 nucleotides read TGCGCCAGCAGCCAACCGACAGGGGACGAGCAGTACTTC.

This clonotype was seen many times. The gene calls are TRBV20-1 and TRBJ2-3; no clear D. V lost 1 base to trimming and J lost 2 bases, with 10 bases between them. The CDR3 spans 14 residues. Per germline, CDR1 DFQATT and CDR2 SNEGSKA (reference sequence). DNA for the CDR3: TGCAGTGCTAGAGGCACAGCCCTCACAGATACGCAGTATTTT. Translation gives CSARGTALTDTQYF.

This clonotype came up a few times. CDR3 region: CASSHGTDYNSPLHF. In DNA, the CDR3 is TGCGCCAGCAGCCACGGGACGGACTATAATTCACCCCTCCACTTT. The chain combines TRBV4-1 with TRBJ1-6; the D gene is possibly TRBD1 (5 bases). V gave up 3 bases and J gave up 3 bases, with 9 bases separating them. This CDR3 has 15 amino acids. Looked up from germline, CDR1 is MGHRA and CDR2 is YSYEKL.

The table lists this clonotype with many counts. The rearrangement joins TRBV6-5 to TRBJ1-2, with TRBD1 matching 7 bases. Trimming at V came to 5 bases and at J to 7 bases, leaving 7 bases not matched to a gene. CDR1 MNHEY and CDR2 SVGAGI come from the germline V gene. The CDR3 runs to 13 residues. The CDR3 DNA reads TGTGCCAGCAGTGCACGACAGGGAATTGGCTACACCTTC. Amino acids: CASSARQGIGYTF.

This clonotype was seen at least ten times. This chain uses TRBV7-6 with TRBJ1-1; TRBD1 matches at 9 bases. The germline gives CDR1 SGHVS, CDR2 FNYEAQ. The CDR3 loop spans 15 amino acids. The V and J ends lost 3 bases and 1 base, in that order; junction bases with no gene match: 3. The CDR3 region is CASSFGTGTNTEAFF. DNA of the CDR3: TGTGCCAGCAGCTTTGGGACAGGGACGAACACTGAAGCTTTCTTT.

This clonotype was seen at least ten times. The chain combines TRBV5-4 with TRBJ1-2, with unresolved D. V was cut by 3 bases and J by 0 bases, with 12 bases left in between. CDR3 size: 15 residues. CDR1 and CDR2 from the germline V gene are SGHNT and YYREEE (reference sequence). The CDR3 DNA is TGTGCCAGCAGCTCCCGATTAGAGGCTAACTATGGCTACACCTTC. Amino acids: CASSSRLEANYGYTF.

The chain uses TRBV7-9 and TRBJ2-1; D ambiguous. The CDR3 loop spans 13 amino acids. The V end lost 3 bases, the J end lost 8 bases, and 11 bases lay between the germline ends. Germline CDR1 SEHNR, CDR2 FQNEAQ (reference sequence). The CDR3 coding sequence is TGTGCCAGCAGCTTGCTTAATGGGGATGAGCAGTTCTTC. Protein product: CASSLLNGDEQFF.

The chain couples TRBV4-3 to TRBJ2-7, with D perhaps TRBD2 (6 bases). Trimming shortened V by 3 bases and J by 0 bases, and 9 bases separated the two germline ends. CDR3 length: 14 amino acids. The germline V gene has CDR1 LGHNA and CDR2 YSLEER. For the CDR3, the DNA is TGCGCCAGCAGCCATTCGGGAGACTCCTACGAGCAGTACTTC. This translates into CASSHSGDSYEQYF.